A single sample gave rise to the 6 T cell receptor beta chains below, sequenced in a study of CD8+ T cells in alopecia areata. The treatment denotes: oral pan-JAK inhibitor, 5-10 mg twice daily. Following extraction, RNA underwent reverse transcription to cDNA, which served as the sequencing template. Using immunoSEQ multiplex PCR, the repertoire was profiled, and TCRdb retains in-frame clones only, with some absent. The table has over 120,000 clones, 45% to 60% seen once. The sequencing here drew on CD8+ T cells sorted from blood, taken at week 4, from a patient treated with tofacitinib. These receptors were obtained from a human donor with alopecia areata.

This clone appeared a few times. The chain joins TRBV19 to TRBJ2-5; D gene unclear. Looked up from germline, CDR1 is LNHDA and CDR2 is SQIVND (reference sequence). The CDR3 length is 15 residues. V shed 4 bases and J shed 0 bases, with 12 bases lying between them. The CDR3 spells CASSTQSSYQETQYF. Written as DNA, the CDR3 is TGTGCCAGTAGTACACAGTCGTCATACCAAGAGACCCAGTACTTC.

The rearrangement uses TRBV7-3 and TRBJ2-3; D call uncertain. Trimming removed 5 bases from V and 0 bases from J, with 6 bases in between. From germline, CDR1 is SGHTA and CDR2 FQGTGA. The CDR3 is 13 amino acids. The CDR3 DNA is TGTGCCAGCAGCCTGATGAGCACAGATACGCAGTATTTT. Its protein is CASSLMSTDTQYF.

The rearrangement uses TRBV27 and TRBJ2-7, with D possibly being TRBD2 (5 bases). Trimming removed 2 bases at V and 3 bases at J, with 11 bases between. This CDR3 comprises 14 residues. Per germline, CDR1 MNHEY and CDR2 SMNVEV (reference sequence). This CDR3 reads CASSLRGLGYEQYF. CDR3 nucleotide sequence: TGTGCCAGCAGTTTAAGAGGGTTAGGCTACGAGCAGTACTTC.

The rearrangement uses TRBV29-1 and TRBJ2-1; 7 nucleotides agree with TRBD1. V lost 6 bases to trimming and J lost 5 bases; unmatched junction nucleotides: 7. This CDR3 is built from 13 residues. Germline CDR1 and CDR2: SQVTM and ANQGSEA. The CDR3 reads CSVTGVEHNEQFF. CDR3 nucleotides: TGCAGCGTCACAGGGGTCGAGCACAATGAGCAGTTCTTC.

The genes are TRBV2 and TRBJ1-1, with 9 bases aligning to TRBD1. V lost 6 bases, J lost 1 base, and 6 bases stayed unmatched. The germline gives CDR1 SNHLY, CDR2 FYNNEI. This CDR3 spans 15 amino acids. The CDR3: CASSQPGQGNTEAFF. In DNA, the CDR3 is TGTGCCAGCAGCCAACCGGGACAGGGGAACACTGAAGCTTTCTTT.

The rearrangement uses TRBV5-4 and TRBJ2-3; D unresolved. The germline V gene encodes CDR1 SGHNT and CDR2 YYREEE (reference sequence). The CDR3 covers 15 residues. V was shortened by 4 bases and J by 0 bases, with 12 bases between the two germline ends. The CDR3 is CASSVGTASTDTQYF. CDR3 sequence (DNA): TGTGCCAGCAGCGTGGGTACAGCGAGCACAGATACGCAGTATTTT.